This is a list of T cell receptor beta chains from one sample in a study of shared clonotypes between healthy human individuals. TCRdb's table, derived via immunoSEQ multiplex PCR, lists solely in-frame clones and lacks some. Of roughly 200,000 clones listed, 66% were seen once; the top ten hold more than 9%. The source material was memory CD4+ T cells sorted from blood. The receptors were sampled from a man younger than 40 in good health. Both conserved end residues are part of each CDR3. A D gene is named only where the DNA matches it firmly. Rows give clone size only sometimes, using once, few, many, or a class for an expanded clone.

abundance | len | j_gene | v_gene | d_gene | CDR3aa | CDR3nt
. | 14 | TRBJ2-1 | TRBV7-2 | TRBD2 | CASSFAGGWGEQFF | TGTGCCAGCAGCTTCGCGGGAGGGTGGGGTGAGCAGTTCTTC
few | 17 | TRBJ1-4 | TRBV28 | . | CASSVTAGRVGREKLFF | TGTGCCAGCAGCGTTACGGCCGGACGGGTGGGGCGTGAAAAACTGTTTTTT
. | 15 | TRBJ1-3 | TRBV5-1 | . | CASSWGQSSGNTIYF | TGCGCCAGCAGCTGGGGTCAGAGCTCTGGAAACACCATATATTTT
. | 17 | TRBJ1-2 | TRBV7-9 | . | CASSLGPLGARGYGYTF | TGTGCCAGCAGCTTAGGTCCATTGGGGGCTCGGGGCTATGGCTACACCTTC
. | 14 | TRBJ1-5 | TRBV2 | TRBD1 | CASKRTGEHQPQHF | TGTGCCAGCAAAAGGACAGGAGAACATCAGCCCCAGCATTTT
few | 14 | TRBJ1-2 | TRBV28 | . | CASSSPGRGAGYTF | TGTGCCAGCAGTTCACCGGGCCGCGGGGCTGGCTACACCTTC
. | 14 | TRBJ1-2 | TRBV7-3 | . | CASSSRLGAGGYTF | TGTGCCAGCAGCTCCCGCTTGGGGGCCGGGGGCTACACCTTC
few | 12 | TRBJ2-5 | TRBV7-8 | . | CASSPHPGTQYF | TGTGCCAGCAGCCCCCATCCGGGGACCCAGTACTTC
. | 15 | TRBJ2-3 | TRBV15 | TRBD1 | CATSRNRGVTDTQYF | TGTGCCACCAGCAGAAACAGGGGAGTCACAGATACGCAGTATTTT
. | 15 | TRBJ2-5 | TRBV2 | . | CASVRDPVAGETQYF | TGTGCCAGCGTTCGGGACCCCGTGGCGGGAGAGACCCAGTACTTC
. | 15 | TRBJ2-2 | TRBV5-5 | . | CASSLYERLTGELFF | TGTGCCAGCAGCTTGTACGAGCGTCTAACCGGGGAGCTGTTTTTT
few | 13 | TRBJ2-7 | TRBV5-5 | . | CASSFLPTWEQYF | TGTGCCAGCAGCTTCCTCCCCACCTGGGAGCAGTACTTC
. | 14 | TRBJ2-7 | TRBV28 | . | CASIDDRIPYEQYF | TGTGCCAGCATCGATGACAGGATCCCCTACGAGCAGTACTTC
. | 16 | TRBJ2-3 | TRBV5-1 | TRBD2 | CASSLRAGGSTDTQYF | TGCGCCAGCAGCTTGCGAGCGGGAGGCAGCACAGATACGCAGTATTTT
. | 15 | TRBJ2-1 | TRBV25-1 | TRBD2 | CASSDASGIVNEQFF | TGTGCCAGCAGTGATGCTAGCGGGATAGTCAATGAGCAGTTCTTC
. | 18 | TRBJ2-1 | TRBV2 | TRBD2 | CASLGLAGVSEVIGEQFF | TGTGCCAGCCTTGGACTAGCGGGAGTTTCGGAGGTGATTGGTGAGCAGTTCTTC
few | 16 | TRBJ1-2 | TRBV4-3 | TRBD1 | CASSLNAGTGAYGYTF | TGCGCCAGCAGCCTAAATGCCGGGACAGGGGCCTATGGCTACACCTTC
many | 13 | TRBJ2-2 | TRBV7-2 | . | CASSRQSTGELFF | TGTGCCAGCAGCCGACAGTCCACCGGGGAGCTGTTTTTT
. | 14 | TRBJ1-1 | TRBV19 | . | CASSPNGFNTEAFF | TGTGCCAGTTCTCCCAACGGGTTCAACACTGAAGCTTTCTTT
. | 15 | TRBJ1-5 | TRBV6-1 | . | CASSEAGGDNQPQHF | TGTGCCAGCAGTGAAGCGGGGGGAGACAATCAGCCCCAGCATTTT
once | 15 | TRBJ2-1 | TRBV5-1 | . | CASRSGTEGNNEQFF | TGCGCCAGCAGATCAGGAACAGAGGGGAACAATGAGCAGTTCTTC
few | 15 | TRBJ2-1 | TRBV28 | . | CASRVTGLSYNEQFF | TGTGCCAGCAGAGTGACAGGTCTGTCCTACAATGAGCAGTTCTTC
. | 14 | TRBJ1-1 | TRBV6-1 | TRBD1 | CASSTDRGGTEAFF | TGTGCCAGCAGCACGGACAGGGGAGGCACTGAAGCTTTCTTT
. | 11 | TRBJ2-7 | TRBV6-6 | . | CASSSPYEQYF | TGTGCCAGCAGTTCGCCTTACGAGCAGTACTTC